The 26 T cell receptor beta chains below were found in one sample sequenced in a study of T-cell memory formation after mild COVID-19. TCRdb re-analysed the 5' RACE reads in MiXCR, keeping a single row per CDR3 protein. The table shows under 200,000 distinct CDR3 sequences, with around a tenth occurring only once. The specimen was PBMCs or a T cell subset sorted from them (not recorded which). The receptors originated from a man aged 18 to 30 who had mild COVID-19 (a few samples of this study predate the infection). Cell type and time point are not known.

This clonotype appeared many times. The chain has TRBV7-2 and TRBJ2-3; weak D call: TRBD1 (5 bases). The germline V and J ends were trimmed by 0 bases and 0 bases, with 10 bases remaining between them. In germline, CDR1 is SGHTA, CDR2 FQGNSA. The CDR3 contains 16 residues. The CDR3: CASSLAPWGSTDTQYF. CDR3 in DNA: TGTGCCAGCAGCTTAGCGCCGTGGGGCAGCACAGATACGCAGTATTTT.

The chain couples TRBV2 to TRBJ1-1; maybe TRBD1 (5 bases). The germline CDR1 and CDR2 sequences are SNHLY and FYNNEI. Trimming removed 2 bases at V and 5 bases at J, with 18 bases between. The CDR3 is 16 amino acids. CDR3 bases: TGTGCCAGCAGTGAATCGCTTTTCGGGGCCGCGACTGAAGCTTTCTTT. It codes for CASSESLFGAATEAFF.

In its sample, this clonotype was seen a few times. This chain joins TRBV20-1 and TRBJ2-1; D is tentatively TRBD1 or TRBD2 (5 bases each). Germline CDR1 is DFQATT and CDR2 is SNEGSKA (reference sequence). V lost 0 bases and J 4 bases, leaving 10 bases between the germline ends. The CDR3 covers 14 residues. This chain's CDR3 is CSARDPGRYNEQFF. The CDR3 DNA follows: TGCAGTGCTAGAGATCCGGGGCGTTACAATGAGCAGTTCTTC.

V gene TRBV7-2 combines with J gene TRBJ2-2; 14 bases are shared with TRBD2. In germline, CDR1 is SGHTA, CDR2 FQGNSA. V lost 4 bases and J lost 7; bases outside the gene matches: 8. CDR3 length: 17 amino acids. For the CDR3, the DNA is TGTGCCAGCAGCTCCTGGGGGACTAGCGGGAGCCGCGGGGAGCTGTTTTTT. Translated, it gives CASSSWGTSGSRGELFF. Combining the CDR3 with reference TRBV7-2 and TRBJ2-2 gives the whole variable domain GAGVSQSPSNKVTEKGKDVELRCDPISGHTALYWYRQSLGQGLEFLIYFQGNSAPDKSGLPSDRFSAERTGGSVSTLTIQRTQQEDSAVYLCASSSWGTSGSRGELFFGEGSRLTVL.

Only a few counts were recorded for this clonotype. The chain joins TRBV6-2 or TRBV6-3 to TRBJ2-1; TRBD2 agrees at 10 bases. Germline values: CDR1 MNHEY, CDR2 SVGEGT. There are 14 residues in the CDR3. V gave up 7 bases and J gave up 7 bases; unmatched junction bases: 7. CDR3 nucleotide sequence: TGTGCCAGCATAGCGGGGGGCCTGAGGAATGAGCAGTTCTTC. This encodes CASIAGGLRNEQFF.

There are a few counts of this clonotype. The chain uses TRBV6-2 or TRBV6-3 and TRBJ1-2, with no clear D. The ends were cut back, 10 bases at V and 4 bases at J, with 22 bases in the middle. CDR3 size: 15 residues. Germline V lookup: CDR1 MNHEY, CDR2 SVGEGT. The CDR3 loop is CATESPGKGFYGYTF. The CDR3 DNA sequence: TGTGCCACCGAATCGCCGGGGAAGGGCTTCTATGGCTACACCTTC.

At least ten counts were recorded for this clonotype. This chain joins TRBV7-2 and TRBJ2-5; TRBD1 is a possible D gene (6 bases). CDR1 is SGHTA, CDR2 FQGNSA, per germline. CDR3 length equals 14 residues. V shed 5 bases and J shed 5 bases, with 15 bases lying between them. The CDR3 spells CASSKRGTEETQYF. The DNA of the CDR3 is TGTGCCAGCAGCAAAAGGGGGACCGAGGAGACCCAGTACTTC. The full variable domain, with the rest looked up from reference TRBV7-2 and TRBJ2-5, is GAGVSQSPSNKVTEKGKDVELRCDPISGHTALYWYRQSLGQGLEFLIYFQGNSAPDKSGLPSDRFSAERTGGSVSTLTIQRTQQEDSAVYLCASSKRGTEETQYFGPGTRLLVL.

The table lists this clonotype with many counts. The chain couples TRBV3-1 to TRBJ2-5; TRBD2 might be the D (5 bases). The V end was cut by 4 bases, the J end by 4 bases, with 10 bases between. Germline lookup yields CDR1 LGHDT and CDR2 YNNKEL (reference sequence). The CDR3 length is 13 residues. CDR3 nucleotides: TGTGCCAGCAGCCCGTGGGGAGCAGAGACCCAGTACTTC. Translation: CASSPWGAETQYF.

This chain links TRBV6-5 with TRBJ2-7; TRBD1 agrees at 10 bases. The CDR3 has 14 amino acids. Germline-derived CDR1 and CDR2 are MNHEY and SVGAGI. After removal of 4 bases from V and 3 bases from J, the junction contained 3 bases not matched to a gene. The CDR3 protein is CASSSGQGRYEQYF. As DNA, the CDR3 is TGTGCCAGCAGTTCGGGACAGGGGCGCTACGAGCAGTACTTC.

This clonotype was observed a few times. J is TRBJ2-4 and V is TRBV19; D might be TRBD2 (6 bases). This CDR3 region has 18 residues. V gave up 4 bases and J gave up 0 bases, with 19 bases separating them. Germline CDR1 and CDR2: LNHDA and SQIVND (reference sequence). The DNA of the CDR3 is TGTGCCAGTAGTACCGGCTCCGGGGGTGGAATAGCCAAAAACATTCAGTACTTC. Amino acids: CASSTGSGGGIAKNIQYF.

This clonotype has only a few counts. The V call is TRBV12-3 or TRBV12-4, the J call TRBJ1-3, with unresolved D. This CDR3 region has 16 residues. Trimming took 0 bases from V and 1 from J, leaving 10 bases between them. Here the CDR3 reads CASSLAQADSGNTIYF. The DNA for the CDR3 is TGTGCCAGCAGTTTAGCGCAGGCGGATTCTGGAAACACCATATATTTT.

This clonotype was observed at least ten times. The rearrangement joins TRBV20-1 to TRBJ2-2, with 10 bases matching TRBD2. CDR1 and CDR2 from the germline V gene are DFQATT and SNEGSKA (reference sequence). This CDR3 contains 14 residues. V shed 2 bases and J 5 bases; nucleotides not matched to a gene: 2. CDR3 sequence: CSARLAGATGELFF. In DNA form, the CDR3 reads TGCAGTGCTAGACTAGCGGGGGCGACCGGGGAGCTGTTTTTT.

The chain recombines TRBV5-1 with TRBJ1-5; D perhaps matches TRBD1 (5 bases). V lost 1 base and J 2 bases, leaving 10 bases between the germline ends. The CDR3 loop spans 15 amino acids. CDR1 is SGHRS, CDR2 YFSETQ, per germline. Written as DNA, the CDR3 is TGCGCCAGCAGCTTGATGGGGGGGGGCAATCAGCCCCAGCATTTT. Amino acid sequence: CASSLMGGGNQPQHF. The variable domain in full, completed from reference TRBV5-1 and TRBJ1-5, reads KAGVTQTPRYLIKTRGQQVTLSCSPISGHRSVSWYQQTPGQGLQFLFEYFSETQRNKGNFPGRFSGRQFSNSRSEMNVSTLELGDSALYLCASSLMGGGNQPQHFGDGTRLSIL.

The chain links TRBV2 to TRBJ2-5, with a weak D call TRBD2 (6 bases). CDR3 length: 13 amino acids. V lost 5 bases and J lost 1, with 8 bases in between. Germline values: CDR1 SNHLY, CDR2 FYNNEI. CDR3 sequence reads: CASSKEGQETQYF. The CDR3 DNA is TGTGCCAGCAGTAAGGAGGGCCAAGAGACCCAGTACTTC.

The chain combines TRBV29-1 with TRBJ2-2; D is unclear. V was clipped by 0 bases and J by 3 bases, with 11 bases between them. CDR3 size: 15 residues. Germline V gene sequence: CDR1 SQVTM, CDR2 ANQGSEA. In DNA form, the CDR3 reads TGCAGCGTTGAAGATCAAGTCAGACACACCGGGGAGCTGTTTTTT. Translation: CSVEDQVRHTGELFF.

In its sample, this clonotype was seen a few times. The J gene is TRBJ1-1, the V gene TRBV6-5; 8 bases map to TRBD1. Germline values: CDR1 MNHEY, CDR2 SVGAGI. The V segment lost 0 bases and the J segment 3 bases; nucleotides outside the gene matches: 3. This CDR3 comprises 15 residues. DNA of the CDR3: TGTGCCAGCAGTTACTCGACAGGGGCCGACACTGAAGCTTTCTTT. Protein sequence: CASSYSTGADTEAFF.

There are a few counts of this clonotype. The chain employs TRBV6-6 and TRBJ2-3; no reliable D call. The germline gives CDR1 MNHNY, CDR2 SVGAGI (reference sequence). The CDR3 runs 14 residues. The V end was cut by 3 bases, the J end by 2 bases, with 9 bases between. The CDR3 DNA reads as TGTGCCAGCAGTTATGGGCAGCACACAGATACGCAGTATTTT. Translation: CASSYGQHTDTQYF.

This clonotype was seen a few times. V gene TRBV6-6 combines with J gene TRBJ2-5; 7 nucleotides line up with TRBD1. The ends lost 8 bases at V and 3 bases at J; junction bases unmatched: 9. The CDR3 runs to 14 residues. The germline CDR1 and CDR2 sequences are MNHNY and SVGAGI (reference sequence). CDR3 residues: CASSLRQGEETQYF. The DNA of the CDR3 is TGTGCCAGCTCACTTCGACAGGGAGAAGAGACCCAGTACTTC.

V is TRBV20-1 and J is TRBJ2-1, with TRBD2 identical over 12 bases. Per the germline V gene, CDR1 is DFQATT and CDR2 is SNEGSKA (reference sequence). The CDR3 contains 16 residues. Trimming took 3 bases from V and 10 from J; bases not matched to a gene: 13. The DNA for the CDR3 is TGCAGTGCTAGCCTCCCCACTAGCGGGGGGTTTGAAGAGCAGTTCTTC. Translating gives CSASLPTSGGFEEQFF.

This chain connects TRBV6-2 or TRBV6-3 to TRBJ2-2, with D unresolved. Trimming shortened V by 5 bases and J by 6 bases, and 10 bases separated the two germline ends. The CDR3 is 13 amino acids. Germline CDR1 is MNHEY and CDR2 is SVGEGT. Here the CDR3 reads CASSQSVAGELFF. The CDR3 bases are TGTGCCAGCAGTCAATCGGTGGCCGGGGAGCTGTTTTTT.

This clonotype has just a few counts. The rearrangement links TRBV12-3 or TRBV12-4 to TRBJ2-2, with no clear D. The CDR3 is 13 amino acids. Trimming shortened V by 9 bases and J by 0 bases, and 8 bases separated the two germline ends. The CDR3 nucleotides read TGTGCCAGTGGCAACGCGAACACCGGGGAGCTGTTTTTT. Translated: CASGNANTGELFF.

The chain employs TRBV12-3 or TRBV12-4 and TRBJ1-3, with D hard to call. This CDR3 has 15 amino acids. V lost 7 bases and J lost 0, with 13 bases in between. CDR3 nucleotide sequence: TGTGCCAGCAAAGGTCGACCGAACTCTGGAAACACCATATATTTT. Protein sequence: CASKGRPNSGNTIYF.

This clonotype was seen a few times. The chain employs TRBV18 and TRBJ2-3, with D perhaps TRBD2 (5 bases). Trimming stripped 1 base from V and 0 bases from J, with 5 bases between. The V gene's germline CDR1 is KGHSH and CDR2 LQKENI. The CDR3 loop spans 14 amino acids. The CDR3 DNA reads TGTGCCAGCTCACCACAGCGGAGCACAGATACGCAGTATTTT. Its translation is CASSPQRSTDTQYF.

This clonotype came up many times. The chain has TRBV18 and TRBJ2-5; TRBD2 matches 9 bases. The germline CDR1 and CDR2 sequences are KGHSH and LQKENI. The CDR3 is made up of 13 amino acids. The junction had 4 bases not matched to a gene; V was cut back by 6 bases and J by 5 bases. The CDR3 region has the DNA TGTGCCAGCTCGACTAGCGGCGGGGAGACCCAGTACTTC. This translates into CASSTSGGETQYF.

The V and J genes are TRBV29-1 and TRBJ1-1, with unresolved D. V was pared by 2 bases and J by 0 bases, with 7 bases between. CDR3 size: 13 residues. Looked up from germline, CDR1 is SQVTM and CDR2 is ANQGSEA. The CDR3, as DNA: TGCAGCGTTGAACCTAGACTGAACACTGAAGCTTTCTTT. Translated, it gives CSVEPRLNTEAFF.

The chain couples TRBV20-1 to TRBJ2-2; D perhaps matches TRBD2 (5 bases). Per the germline V gene, CDR1 is DFQATT and CDR2 is SNEGSKA (reference sequence). The CDR3 runs to 15 residues. Trimming removed 1 base from V and 6 bases from J, with 15 bases in between. The CDR3 DNA sequence: TGCAGTGCTAGAGCTAGAAGCGGCGGTCCCGGGGAGCTGTTTTTT. Encoded protein: CSARARSGGPGELFF.